This T cell receptor (beta chain) was captured by sequencing in a study of blood T cell repertoires in COVID-19. The CDR3 is 12 residues long. The V gene lost 7 bases and the J gene lost 4 bases, with 10 bases spanning the gap. Germline V gives CDR1 MNHEY, CDR2 SMNVEV (reference sequence). Only in-frame clones appear in the TCRdb table, and some are missing; sequencing was by immunoSEQ multiplex PCR. This table holds about 190,000 clones, under 80% found once. The chain couples TRBV27 to TRBJ1-2; D possibly corresponds to TRBD1 (5 bases). The receptor comes from a woman between 50 and 59 years old with acute or convalescent COVID-19. Sequences were obtained from peripheral blood. The DNA for the CDR3 is TGTGCCAGCAAGGGGTCGGGCTATGGCTACACCTTC. Residues: CASKGSGYGYTF.